Below are 30 T cell receptor beta chains sequenced from a single sample in a study of blood T cell repertoires in COVID-19. The data were produced by immunoSEQ multiplex PCR, yet TCRdb's version contains in-frame clones alone and is incomplete. The sample holds 200,000 to 250,000 clones, roughly 82% seen once. Specimen: peripheral blood. The receptors shown here come from a woman aged 70-85 years with acute or convalescent COVID-19.

V is TRBV3-1 (or the pseudogene TRBV3-2) and J is TRBJ1-1; maybe TRBD1 (6 bases). The CDR3 totals 14 residues. Trimming left V 5 bases short and J 3 bases short, with 13 bases between. CDR1 and CDR2 (germline): LGHDT, YNNKEL (reference sequence). CDR3 nucleotides: TGTGCCAGCAGCGGGGTTCAGGGGTACACTGAAGCTTTCTTT. Encoded protein: CASSGVQGYTEAFF.

The gene calls are TRBV29-1 and TRBJ2-7, with TRBD1 identical over 10 bases. J lost 4 bases, V lost 7 bases, and 7 bases had no gene match. Germline V gives CDR1 SQVTM, CDR2 ANQGSEA. This CDR3 contains 13 residues. CDR3: CSGMGQGPYEQYF. The CDR3 coding sequence is TGCAGCGGGATGGGACAGGGGCCATACGAGCAGTACTTC.

V is TRBV20-1 and J is TRBJ1-1; TRBD1 matches 7 bases. Germline trimming cut 1 base from V and 7 bases from J; bases unmatched to any gene: 0. Germline lookup yields CDR1 DFQATT and CDR2 SNEGSKA (reference sequence). The CDR3 has 11 residues. The CDR3 nucleotides read TGCAGTGCTAGAGGGGACAGTGAAGCTTTCTTT. It translates to CSARGDSEAFF.

The chain joins TRBV2 to TRBJ1-2; 10 positions match TRBD1. Per the germline V gene, CDR1 is SNHLY and CDR2 is FYNNEI. Germline trimming cut 5 bases from V and 8 bases from J; bases unmatched to any gene: 8. The CDR3 spans 14 residues. The CDR3: CASSSGTGVRGYTF. CDR3 DNA sequence: TGTGCCAGCAGTAGTGGGACAGGGGTTAGGGGCTACACCTTC.

This clone was seen more than once but under ten times. The chain joins TRBV7-2 to TRBJ1-5; D might be TRBD1 (6 bases). Per the germline V gene, CDR1 is SGHTA and CDR2 is FQGNSA. The CDR3 length is 18 residues. Trimming took off 2 bases at V and 2 bases at J, with 19 bases between the two ends. Written as DNA, the CDR3 is TGTGCCAGCAGCTTATCCCCCTTCGCAGGGGTAGGCAATCAGCCCCAGCATTTT. Amino acids: CASSLSPFAGVGNQPQHF.

CDR3 region: CSVGGTGGSRETQYF. CDR3 nucleotide sequence: TGCAGCGTTGGGGGGACAGGGGGATCTAGAGAGACCCAGTACTTC. The chain couples TRBV29-1 to TRBJ2-5; 11 bases agree with TRBD1. The CDR3 sequence is 15 residues long. After removal of 4 bases from V and 4 bases from J, the junction contained 8 bases not matched to a gene. The germline V gene encodes CDR1 SQVTM and CDR2 ANQGSEA. The entire variable domain, with the rest obtained from reference TRBV29-1 and TRBJ2-5, is as follows: SAVISQKPSRDICQRGTSLTIQCQVDSQVTMMFWYRQQPGQSLTLIATANQGSEATYESGFVIDKFPISRPNLTFSTLTVSNMSPEDSSIYLCSVGGTGGSRETQYFGPGTRLLVL.

The V call is TRBV6-1, the J call TRBJ2-1; D remains ambiguous. This CDR3 is built from 17 residues. V dropped 3 bases and J dropped 2 bases, with 17 bases sitting between them. Germline assignment: CDR1 MNHNS and CDR2 SASEGT. This CDR3 reads CASSETPQIAPYNEQFF. The CDR3, as DNA: TGTGCCAGCAGTGAGACACCCCAGATCGCGCCCTACAATGAGCAGTTCTTC.

The CDR3 coding sequence is TGTGCCAGCAGCCCTAAGCGGACAGGTAGCCAAGAGACCCAGTACTTC. Translated: CASSPKRTGSQETQYF. The chain links TRBV5-4 to TRBJ2-5; TRBD1 matches at 7 bases. CDR1 is SGHNT, CDR2 YYREEE, per germline (reference sequence). With V trimmed by 4 bases and J by 1 base, 10 bases remained unmatched. The CDR3 is made up of 16 amino acids. Variable domain in full (rest from reference TRBV5-4 and TRBJ2-5): ETGVTQSPTHLIKTRGQQVTLRCSSQSGHNTVSWYQQALGQGPQFIFQYYREEENGRGNFPPRFSGLQFPNYSSELNVNALELDDSALYLCASSPKRTGSQETQYFGPGTRLLVL.

The chain couples TRBV10-1 to TRBJ1-3; D may be TRBD1 (5 bases). V was trimmed by 2 bases and J by 0 bases, leaving 5 bases between them. Germline assignment: CDR1 WNHNN and CDR2 SYGVQD (reference sequence). The CDR3 contains 14 residues. The CDR3 protein is CASSEDSSGNTIYF. CDR3 sequence (DNA): TGCGCCAGCAGTGAGGACAGCTCTGGAAACACCATATATTTT.

The chain uses TRBV10-2 and TRBJ1-1; no clear D gene. Germline CDR1 and CDR2: WSHSY and SAAADI. CDR3 length equals 14 residues. V lost 3 bases, J lost 0 bases, and 8 bases lay in between. CDR3: CASSDGRLNTEAFF. The CDR3 DNA is TGCGCCAGCAGTGATGGCAGATTGAACACTGAAGCTTTCTTT.

As concerns this clone: Other DNA sequences in this specimen translate into the identical CDR3. The CDR3 is CASSQGTSEDTQYF. The CDR3 coding sequence is TGTGCCAGCAGCCAAGGGACTAGCGAGGATACGCAGTATTTT. The chain is built from TRBV4-2 and TRBJ2-3, with 9 bases identical to TRBD2. Germline-derived CDR1 and CDR2 are LGHNA and YNFKEQ. Trimming at V came to 1 base and at J to 6 bases, leaving 2 bases not matched to a gene. The CDR3 extends over 14 amino acids.

The rearrangement links TRBV18 to TRBJ2-3; D is unresolved. V lost 1 base, J lost 0 bases, and 11 bases lay in between. This CDR3 is 16 amino acids long. From germline, CDR1 is KGHSH and CDR2 LQKENI. The CDR3 reads CASSPRAPTSTDTQYF. The DNA for the CDR3 is TGTGCCAGCTCACCACGGGCCCCAACAAGCACAGATACGCAGTATTTT.

The V gene is TRBV11-2, the J gene TRBJ1-4, with TRBD1 identical over 7 bases. Unmatched junction bases numbered 7, after V lost 1 base and J lost 8 bases. Germline CDR1 and CDR2: SGHAT and FQNNGV. The CDR3 runs 15 residues. The CDR3 DNA follows: TGTGCCAGCAGCTTAGCGGGCAGGGGGTACGAAAAACTGTTTTTT. Protein sequence: CASSLAGRGYEKLFF. Supplemented by reference TRBV11-2 and TRBJ1-4, the full variable domain reads EAGVAQSPRYKIIEKRQSVAFWCNPISGHATLYWYQQILGQGPKLLIQFQNNGVVDDSQLPKDRFSAERLKGVDSTLKIQPAKLEDSAVYLCASSLAGRGYEKLFFGSGTQLSVL.

V is TRBV5-1 and J is TRBJ2-7; D possibly corresponds to TRBD1 (5 bases). Trimming took 2 bases from V and 3 from J, leaving 9 bases between them. Germline lookup yields CDR1 SGHRS and CDR2 YFSETQ. The CDR3 loop spans 13 amino acids. The CDR3 nucleotides read TGCGCCAGCAGCTTAGACAGTCTCTACGAGCAGTACTTC. It codes for CASSLDSLYEQYF.

The rearrangement joins TRBV27 to TRBJ2-7; 9 bases are a match to TRBD2. J lost 5 bases, V lost 4 bases, and 3 bases had no gene match. Germline CDR1 is MNHEY and CDR2 is SMNVEV (reference sequence). The CDR3 is made up of 13 amino acids. The CDR3 loop reads CASSWGLAHEQYF. Here the CDR3 DNA reads TGTGCCAGCAGTTGGGGACTAGCCCACGAGCAGTACTTC.

This clone was seen more than once but under ten times. The chain's CDR3 is CASSSPPGTLGQYF. The CDR3 DNA follows: TGTGCCAGCAGCTCCCCGCCCGGGACACTCGGGCAGTACTTC. The V and J genes are TRBV7-9 and TRBJ2-7; D may be TRBD1 (6 bases). Trimming cost V 4 bases and J 9 bases, with 19 bases left between them. The CDR3 is 14 amino acids. Germline V gives CDR1 SEHNR, CDR2 FQNEAQ (reference sequence).

This chain connects TRBV14 to TRBJ2-7, with 9 bases that match TRBD1. Trimming at V came to 1 base and at J to 6 bases, leaving 7 bases not matched to a gene. Germline CDR1 reads SGHDN; CDR2 reads FVKESK. CDR3 length: 15 residues. The CDR3 is CASSQARGTGSEQYF. Here the CDR3 DNA reads TGTGCCAGCAGCCAAGCAAGGGGGACAGGGAGCGAGCAGTACTTC.

The V gene is TRBV19, the J gene TRBJ1-2; 10 nucleotides agree with TRBD1. This CDR3 comprises 16 residues. Germline trimming cut 4 bases from V and 6 bases from J; bases unmatched to any gene: 11. Germline-derived CDR1 and CDR2 are LNHDA and SQIVND (reference sequence). The CDR3 spells CASSNLGQGVLDGYTF. The CDR3 nucleotides read TGTGCCAGTAGTAATCTAGGACAGGGGGTCTTAGATGGCTACACCTTC.

This chain links TRBV2 with TRBJ2-1, with a tentative D call TRBD2 (5 bases). V lost 2 bases and J 10 bases, leaving 12 bases between the germline ends. CDR3 length: 13 amino acids. Germline CDR1 is SNHLY and CDR2 is FYNNEI. The CDR3 here is CASSERESGEQFF. Written as DNA, the CDR3 is TGTGCCAGCAGTGAACGGGAATCCGGCGAGCAGTTCTTC.

The chain carries TRBV4-3 and TRBJ1-2; unclear D gene. With 0 bases removed from V and 7 bases from J, the gap between germline ends came to 9 bases. Looked up from germline, CDR1 is LGHNA and CDR2 is YSLEER. The CDR3 runs to 13 residues. This CDR3 reads CASSQDGAAGYTF. In DNA, the CDR3 is TGCGCCAGCAGCCAAGACGGAGCCGCTGGCTACACCTTC.

V is TRBV10-2 and J is TRBJ1-4; D is unclear. The CDR3 is 11 residues long. V lost 2 bases to trimming and J lost 7 bases, with 2 bases between them. From germline, CDR1 is WSHSY and CDR2 SAAADI. CDR3 DNA: TGCGCCAGCAGTGAGCTTGAAAAACTGTTTTTT. This translates into CASSELEKLFF.

The V gene is TRBV7-2, the J gene TRBJ2-7; D uncertain. Germline V gene sequence: CDR1 SGHTA, CDR2 FQGNSA. This CDR3 is 15 amino acids long. With 0 bases removed from V and 3 bases from J, the gap between germline ends came to 12 bases. CDR3 sequence (DNA): TGTGCCAGCAGCTTAGCGCTATCAACCTACTACGAGCAGTACTTC. Protein product: CASSLALSTYYEQYF. Supplemented by reference TRBV7-2 and TRBJ2-7, the full variable domain reads GAGVSQSPSNKVTEKGKDVELRCDPISGHTALYWYRQSLGQGLEFLIYFQGNSAPDKSGLPSDRFSAERTGGSVSTLTIQRTQQEDSAVYLCASSLALSTYYEQYFGPGTRLTVT.

V gene TRBV7-2 combines with J gene TRBJ1-6; D call uncertain. This CDR3 region has 14 residues. V was trimmed by 1 base and J by 14 bases, leaving 15 bases between them. Germline values: CDR1 SGHTA, CDR2 FQGNSA. In nucleotides, the CDR3 is TGTGCCAGCAGCTTAGACGGGTTTAAAAATACCCTCCACTTT. This codes for CASSLDGFKNTLHF. Based on the CDR3 plus reference TRBV7-2 and TRBJ1-6, the full variable domain is GAGVSQSPSNKVTEKGKDVELRCDPISGHTALYWYRQSLGQGLEFLIYFQGNSAPDKSGLPSDRFSAERTGGSVSTLTIQRTQQEDSAVYLCASSLDGFKNTLHFGNGTRLTVT.

The table lists this clone with a few counts. The rearrangement links TRBV7-9 to TRBJ1-5; D is uncertain. Germline V CDR1 and CDR2: SEHNR, FQNEAQ (reference sequence). The CDR3 extends over 15 amino acids. V gave up 1 base and J gave up 8 bases, with 15 bases separating them. The CDR3 loop reads CASSLGRRGWEPQHF. CDR3 sequence (DNA): TGTGCCAGCAGCTTAGGTCGGCGGGGTTGGGAGCCCCAGCATTTT. The full variable domain, completed using reference TRBV7-9 and TRBJ1-5, is DTGVSQNPRHKITKRGQNVTFRCDPISEHNRLYWYRQTLGQGPEFLTYFQNEAQLEKSRLLSDRFSAERPKGSFSTLEIQRTEQGDSAMYLCASSLGRRGWEPQHFGDGTRLSIL.

V usage is TRBV15 and J usage is TRBJ2-3; tentatively, D is TRBD2 (6 bases). This CDR3 spans 16 amino acids. With 2 bases removed from V and 4 bases from J, the gap between germline ends came to 16 bases. The germline gives CDR1 LNHNV, CDR2 YYDKDF (reference sequence). In DNA form, the CDR3 reads TGTGCCACCAGCAGAAGAGGTAGCGGCTCAGCAGATACGCAGTATTTT. Its protein product is CATSRRGSGSADTQYF.

This clone appeared a few times. This chain joins TRBV2 and TRBJ1-6; tentative D call: TRBD1 (5 bases). The CDR3 has 15 residues. Trimming left V 8 bases short and J 7 bases short, with 18 bases between. In germline, CDR1 is SNHLY, CDR2 FYNNEI. For the CDR3, the DNA is TGTGCCAGCTCCTCTCAGGGCTTGGGAAATTCACCCCTCCACTTT. Its translation: CASSSQGLGNSPLHF.

V usage is TRBV30 and J usage is TRBJ1-6, with 8 bases aligning to TRBD1. The trim removed 5 bases at V and 7 bases at J, leaving 7 bases unmatched. There are 14 residues in the CDR3. From germline, CDR1 is GTSNPN and CDR2 SVGIG (reference sequence). In DNA form, the CDR3 reads TGTGCCTGGGGACAGGGAACAATCAATTCACCCCTCCACTTT. As protein: CAWGQGTINSPLHF.

The chain recombines TRBV7-9 with TRBJ1-4; no definite D call. This CDR3 is built from 13 residues. Germline-derived CDR1 and CDR2 are SEHNR and FQNEAQ (reference sequence). The ends were cut back, 11 bases at V and 0 bases at J, with 10 bases in the middle. The CDR3 region has the DNA TGTGCCGTTCAGATTGCAACTAATGAAAAACTGTTTTTT. Translated: CAVQIATNEKLFF.

This rearrangement joins TRBV27 to TRBJ2-2; no clear D. The CDR3 is made up of 13 amino acids. V shed 3 bases and J shed 6 bases, with 8 bases lying between them. CDR1 and CDR2 from the germline V gene are MNHEY and SMNVEV (reference sequence). This CDR3 reads CASSFSGSGELFF. CDR3 coding DNA: TGTGCCAGCAGTTTTTCGGGTTCCGGGGAGCTGTTTTTT.

The rearrangement links TRBV3-1 (or the pseudogene TRBV3-2) to TRBJ1-1, with D uncertain. CDR1 is LGHDT and CDR2 is YNNKEL in the germline V gene (reference sequence). The CDR3 spans 13 residues. Trimming pared 0 bases from V and 6 bases from J, leaving 8 bases between. The CDR3 here is CASSQDVLAEAFF. CDR3 coding DNA: TGTGCCAGCAGCCAAGATGTGTTAGCTGAAGCTTTCTTT.